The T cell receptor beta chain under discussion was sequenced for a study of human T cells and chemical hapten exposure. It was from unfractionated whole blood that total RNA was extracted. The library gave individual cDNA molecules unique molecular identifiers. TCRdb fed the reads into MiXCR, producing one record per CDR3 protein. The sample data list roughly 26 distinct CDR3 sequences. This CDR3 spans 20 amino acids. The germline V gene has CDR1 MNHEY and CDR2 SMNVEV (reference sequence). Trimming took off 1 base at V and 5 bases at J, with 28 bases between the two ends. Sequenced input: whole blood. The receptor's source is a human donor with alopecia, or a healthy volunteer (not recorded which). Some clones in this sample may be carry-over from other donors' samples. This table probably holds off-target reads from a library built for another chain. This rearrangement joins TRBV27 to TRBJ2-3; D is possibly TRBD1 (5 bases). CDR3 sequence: CASSLYGAGFQGTKGDTQYF. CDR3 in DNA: TGTGCCAGCAGTTTATATGGGGCAGGGTTTCAGGGCACTAAGGGAGATACGCAGTATTTT.